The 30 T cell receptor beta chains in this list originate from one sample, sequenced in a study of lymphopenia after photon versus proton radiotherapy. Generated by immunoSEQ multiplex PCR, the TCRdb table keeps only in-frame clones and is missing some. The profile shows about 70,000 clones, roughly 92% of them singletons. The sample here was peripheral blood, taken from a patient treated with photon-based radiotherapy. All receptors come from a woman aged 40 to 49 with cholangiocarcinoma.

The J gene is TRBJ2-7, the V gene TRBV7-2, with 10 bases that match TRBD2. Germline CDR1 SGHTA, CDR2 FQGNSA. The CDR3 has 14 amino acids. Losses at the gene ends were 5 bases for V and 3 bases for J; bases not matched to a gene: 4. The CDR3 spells CASSGGLAYYEQYF. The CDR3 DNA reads TGTGCCAGCAGCGGGGGACTAGCGTACTACGAGCAGTACTTC.

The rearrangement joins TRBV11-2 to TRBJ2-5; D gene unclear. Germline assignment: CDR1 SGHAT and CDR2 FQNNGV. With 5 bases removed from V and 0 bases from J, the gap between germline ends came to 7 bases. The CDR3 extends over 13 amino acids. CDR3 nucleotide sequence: TGTGCCAGCAGCCTAGGGTACCAAGAGACCCAGTACTTC. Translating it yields CASSLGYQETQYF.

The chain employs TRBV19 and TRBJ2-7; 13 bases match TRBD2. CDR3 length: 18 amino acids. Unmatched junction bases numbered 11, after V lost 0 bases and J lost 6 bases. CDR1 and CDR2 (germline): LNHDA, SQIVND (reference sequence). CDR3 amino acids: CASSIDLSGLAGFGEQYF. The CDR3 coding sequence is TGTGCCAGTAGTATAGACTTGTCGGGACTAGCGGGATTCGGCGAGCAGTACTTC.

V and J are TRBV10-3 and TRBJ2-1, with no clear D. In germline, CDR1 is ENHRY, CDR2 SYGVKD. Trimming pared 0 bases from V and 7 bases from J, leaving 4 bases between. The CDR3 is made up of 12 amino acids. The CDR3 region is CAISESDNEQFF. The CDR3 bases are TGTGCCATCAGTGAGTCGGATAATGAGCAGTTCTTC.

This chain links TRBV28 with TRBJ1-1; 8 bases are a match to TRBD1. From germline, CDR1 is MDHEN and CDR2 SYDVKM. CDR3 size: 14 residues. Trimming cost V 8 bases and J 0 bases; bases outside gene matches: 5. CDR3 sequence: CASGQGVVNTEAFF. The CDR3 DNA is TGTGCCAGCGGACAGGGAGTCGTGAACACTGAAGCTTTCTTT.

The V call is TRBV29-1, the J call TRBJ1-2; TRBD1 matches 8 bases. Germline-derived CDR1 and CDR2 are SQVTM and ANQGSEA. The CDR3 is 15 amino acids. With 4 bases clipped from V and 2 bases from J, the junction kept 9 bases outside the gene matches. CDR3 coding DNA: TGCAGCGTTGGATCAACCGGGACAGGAAACTATGGCTACACCTTC. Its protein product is CSVGSTGTGNYGYTF.

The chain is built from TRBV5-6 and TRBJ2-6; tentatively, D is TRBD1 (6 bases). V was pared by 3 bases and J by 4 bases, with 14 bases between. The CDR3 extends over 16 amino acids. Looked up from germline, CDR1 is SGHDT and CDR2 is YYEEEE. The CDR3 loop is CASSSYGGSGANVLTF. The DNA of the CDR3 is TGTGCCAGCAGCTCTTATGGGGGCTCCGGGGCCAACGTCCTGACTTTC.

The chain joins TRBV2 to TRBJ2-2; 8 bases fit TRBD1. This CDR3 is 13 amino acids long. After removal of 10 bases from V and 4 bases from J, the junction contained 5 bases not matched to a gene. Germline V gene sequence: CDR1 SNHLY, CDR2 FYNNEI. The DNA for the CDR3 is TGTGCCATTGACAGGGGTGGCACCGGGGAGCTGTTTTTT. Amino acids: CAIDRGGTGELFF. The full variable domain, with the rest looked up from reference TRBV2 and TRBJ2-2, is EPEVTQTPSHQVTQMGQEVILRCVPISNHLYFYWYRQILGQKVEFLVSFYNNEISEKSEIFDDQFSVERPDGSNFTLKIRSTKLEDSAMYFCAIDRGGTGELFFGEGSRLTVL.

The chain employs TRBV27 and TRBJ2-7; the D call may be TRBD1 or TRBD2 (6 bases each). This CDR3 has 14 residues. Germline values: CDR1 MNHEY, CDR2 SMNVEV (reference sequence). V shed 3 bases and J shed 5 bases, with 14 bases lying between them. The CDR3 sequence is CASSFGGGGDEQYF. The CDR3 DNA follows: TGTGCCAGCAGTTTTGGAGGGGGTGGGGACGAGCAGTACTTC.

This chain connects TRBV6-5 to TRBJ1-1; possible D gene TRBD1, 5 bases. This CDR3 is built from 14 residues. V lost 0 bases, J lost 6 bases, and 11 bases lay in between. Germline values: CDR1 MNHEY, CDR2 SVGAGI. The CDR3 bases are TGTGCCAGCAGTTACTCGATAGGGGACGCTGAAGCTTTCTTT. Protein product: CASSYSIGDAEAFF.

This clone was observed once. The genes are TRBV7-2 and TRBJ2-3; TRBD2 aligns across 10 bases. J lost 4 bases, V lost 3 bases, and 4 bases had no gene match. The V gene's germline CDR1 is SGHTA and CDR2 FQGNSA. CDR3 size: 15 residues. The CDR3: CASSFVAGGPDTQYF. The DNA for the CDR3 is TGTGCCAGCAGCTTTGTAGCGGGAGGCCCAGATACGCAGTATTTT.

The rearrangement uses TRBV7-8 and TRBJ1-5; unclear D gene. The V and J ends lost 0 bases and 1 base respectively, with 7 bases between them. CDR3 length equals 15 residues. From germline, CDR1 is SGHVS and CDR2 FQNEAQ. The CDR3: CASSLALGSNQPQHF. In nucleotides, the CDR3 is TGTGCCAGCAGCTTAGCTCTAGGGAGCAATCAGCCCCAGCATTTT.

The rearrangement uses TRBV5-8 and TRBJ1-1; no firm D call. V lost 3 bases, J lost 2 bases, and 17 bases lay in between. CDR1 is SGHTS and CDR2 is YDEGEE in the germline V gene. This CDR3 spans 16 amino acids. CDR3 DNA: TGTGCCAGCAGCTCGCCAGATCAGTTTCTTAACACTGAAGCTTTCTTT. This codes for CASSSPDQFLNTEAFF.

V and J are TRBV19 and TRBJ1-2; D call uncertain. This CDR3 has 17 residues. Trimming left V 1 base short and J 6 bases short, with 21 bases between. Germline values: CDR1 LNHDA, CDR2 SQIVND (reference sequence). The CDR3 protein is CASSIGTNSLGSNGYTF. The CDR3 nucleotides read TGTGCCAGTAGTATAGGGACCAACTCCCTTGGATCGAATGGCTACACCTTC. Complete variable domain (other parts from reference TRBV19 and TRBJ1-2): DGGITQSPKYLFRKEGQNVTLSCEQNLNHDAMYWYRQDPGQGLRLIYYSQIVNDFQKGDIAEGYSVSREKKESFPLTVTSAQKNPTAFYLCASSIGTNSLGSNGYTFGSGTRLTVV.

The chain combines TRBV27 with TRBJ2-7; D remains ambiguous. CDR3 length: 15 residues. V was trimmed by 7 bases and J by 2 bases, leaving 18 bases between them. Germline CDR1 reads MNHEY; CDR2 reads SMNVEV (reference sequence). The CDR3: CASTFPSRIAYEQYF. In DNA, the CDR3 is TGTGCCAGCACCTTCCCGTCCCGGATTGCCTACGAGCAGTACTTC.

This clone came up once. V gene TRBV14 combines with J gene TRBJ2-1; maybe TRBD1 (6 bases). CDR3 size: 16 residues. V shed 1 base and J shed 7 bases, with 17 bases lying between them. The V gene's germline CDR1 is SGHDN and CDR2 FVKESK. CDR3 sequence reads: CASSQGTVIRVNEQFF. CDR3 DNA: TGTGCCAGCAGCCAAGGGACAGTCATTAGGGTTAATGAGCAGTTCTTC.

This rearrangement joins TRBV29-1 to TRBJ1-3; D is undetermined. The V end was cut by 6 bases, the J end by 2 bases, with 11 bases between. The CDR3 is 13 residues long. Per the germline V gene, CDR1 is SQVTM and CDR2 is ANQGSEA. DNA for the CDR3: TGCAGCGTCTCGTCGGGGACTGGAAACACCATATATTTT. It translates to CSVSSGTGNTIYF.

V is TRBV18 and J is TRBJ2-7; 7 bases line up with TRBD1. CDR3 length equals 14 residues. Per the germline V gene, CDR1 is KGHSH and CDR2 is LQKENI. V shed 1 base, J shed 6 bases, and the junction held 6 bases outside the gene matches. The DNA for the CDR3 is TGTGCCAGCTCACCACTATCAGCAGGGGGCGAGCAGTACTTC. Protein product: CASSPLSAGGEQYF.

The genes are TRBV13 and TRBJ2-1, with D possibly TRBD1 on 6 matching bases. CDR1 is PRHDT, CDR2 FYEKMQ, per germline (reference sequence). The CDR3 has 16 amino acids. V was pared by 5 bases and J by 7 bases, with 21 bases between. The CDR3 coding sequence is TGTGCCAGCAGCCCGCGCCAGACAGGCCCAGGAAATGAGCAGTTCTTC. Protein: CASSPRQTGPGNEQFF.

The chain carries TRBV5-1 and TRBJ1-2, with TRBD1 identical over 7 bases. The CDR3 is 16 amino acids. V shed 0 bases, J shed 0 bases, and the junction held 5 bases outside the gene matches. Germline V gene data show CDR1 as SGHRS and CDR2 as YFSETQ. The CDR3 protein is CASSLVWTGANYGYTF. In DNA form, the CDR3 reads TGCGCCAGCAGCTTGGTGTGGACAGGAGCTAACTATGGCTACACCTTC.

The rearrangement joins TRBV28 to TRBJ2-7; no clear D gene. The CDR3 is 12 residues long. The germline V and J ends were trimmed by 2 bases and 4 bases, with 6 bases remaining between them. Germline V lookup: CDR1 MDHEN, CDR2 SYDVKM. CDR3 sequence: CASSLGVYEQYF. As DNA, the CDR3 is TGTGCCAGCAGTTTAGGGGTTTACGAGCAGTACTTC.

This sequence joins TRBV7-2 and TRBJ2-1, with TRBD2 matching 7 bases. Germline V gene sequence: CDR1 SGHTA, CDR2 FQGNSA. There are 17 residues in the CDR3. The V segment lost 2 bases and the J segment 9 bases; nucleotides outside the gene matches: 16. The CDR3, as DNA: TGTGCCAGCAGCTTAAGTAGGGACGGGAGGATGGGCAGTGAGCAGTTCTTC. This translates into CASSLSRDGRMGSEQFF. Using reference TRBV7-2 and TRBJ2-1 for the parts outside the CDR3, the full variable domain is GAGVSQSPSNKVTEKGKDVELRCDPISGHTALYWYRQSLGQGLEFLIYFQGNSAPDKSGLPSDRFSAERTGGSVSTLTIQRTQQEDSAVYLCASSLSRDGRMGSEQFFGPGTRLTVL.

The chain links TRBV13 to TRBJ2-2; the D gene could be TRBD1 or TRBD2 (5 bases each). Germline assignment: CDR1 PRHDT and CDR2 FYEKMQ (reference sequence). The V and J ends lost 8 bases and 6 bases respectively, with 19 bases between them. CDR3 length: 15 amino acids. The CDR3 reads CASSPGLGISGELFF. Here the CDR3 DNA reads TGTGCCAGCTCTCCGGGGCTGGGGATTTCCGGGGAGCTGTTTTTT.

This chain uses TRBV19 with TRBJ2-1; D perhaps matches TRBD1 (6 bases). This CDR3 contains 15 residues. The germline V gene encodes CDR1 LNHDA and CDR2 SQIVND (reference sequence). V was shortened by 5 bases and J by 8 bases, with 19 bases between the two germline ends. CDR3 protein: CASSVEPQGYDEQFF. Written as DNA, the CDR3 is TGTGCCAGTAGTGTCGAACCACAGGGTTACGATGAGCAGTTCTTC.

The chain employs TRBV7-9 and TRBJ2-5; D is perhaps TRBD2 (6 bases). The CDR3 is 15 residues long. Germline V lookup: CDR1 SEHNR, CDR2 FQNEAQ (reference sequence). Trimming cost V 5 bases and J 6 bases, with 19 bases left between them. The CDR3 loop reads CASSPGGTTRQTQYF. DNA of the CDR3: TGTGCCAGCAGCCCCGGCGGGACCACTCGACAGACCCAGTACTTC.

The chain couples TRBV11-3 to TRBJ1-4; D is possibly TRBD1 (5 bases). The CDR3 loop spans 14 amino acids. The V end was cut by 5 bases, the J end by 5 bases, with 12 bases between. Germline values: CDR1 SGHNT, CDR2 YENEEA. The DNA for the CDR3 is TGTGCCAGCAGCCACTACAGGTTAAATGAAAAACTGTTTTTT. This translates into CASSHYRLNEKLFF.

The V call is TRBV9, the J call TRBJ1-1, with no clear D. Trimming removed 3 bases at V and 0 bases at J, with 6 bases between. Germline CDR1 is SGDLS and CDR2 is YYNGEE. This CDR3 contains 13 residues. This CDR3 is CASSAAMNTEAFF. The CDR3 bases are TGTGCCAGCAGCGCGGCTATGAACACTGAAGCTTTCTTT. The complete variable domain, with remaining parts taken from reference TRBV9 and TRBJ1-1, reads DSGVTQTPKHLITATGQRVTLRCSPRSGDLSVYWYQQSLDQGLQFLIQYYNGEERAKGNILERFSAQQFPDLHSELNLSSLELGDSALYFCASSAAMNTEAFFGQGTRLTVV.

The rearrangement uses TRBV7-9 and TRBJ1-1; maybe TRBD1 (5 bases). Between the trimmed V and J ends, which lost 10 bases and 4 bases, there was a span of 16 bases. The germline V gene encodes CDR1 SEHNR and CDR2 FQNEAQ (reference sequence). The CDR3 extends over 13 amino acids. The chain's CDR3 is CATQVPGGTEAFF. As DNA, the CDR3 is TGTGCCACCCAAGTCCCCGGGGGCACTGAAGCTTTCTTT.

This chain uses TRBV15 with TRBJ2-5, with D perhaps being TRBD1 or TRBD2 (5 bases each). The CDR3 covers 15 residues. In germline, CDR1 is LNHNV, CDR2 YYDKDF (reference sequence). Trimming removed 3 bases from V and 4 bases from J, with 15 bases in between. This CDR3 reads CATSRRTGGAETQYF. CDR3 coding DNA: TGTGCCACCAGCAGGAGGACTGGGGGAGCAGAGACCCAGTACTTC.

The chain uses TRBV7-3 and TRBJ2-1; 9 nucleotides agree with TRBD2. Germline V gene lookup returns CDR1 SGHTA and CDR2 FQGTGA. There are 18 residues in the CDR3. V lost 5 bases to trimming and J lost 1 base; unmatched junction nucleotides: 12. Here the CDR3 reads CASSPVGSGGPSYNEQFF. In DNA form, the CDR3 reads TGTGCCAGCAGCCCAGTCGGTAGCGGGGGCCCTTCCTACAATGAGCAGTTCTTC.